This TCR beta chain was identified during a study of blood T cell repertoires in COVID-19. Repertoires were generated with immunoSEQ multiplex PCR, while TCRdb's copy carries only in-frame clones and drops some. The sample lists approximately 140,000 clones, around 83% occurring once. The CDR3 is 15 residues long. From germline, CDR1 is SEHNR and CDR2 FQNEAQ (reference sequence). Trimming pared 3 bases from V and 4 bases from J, leaving 16 bases between. Cohorts were assigned according to the clinical history that participants reported. Within the 2 weeks before study entry, each person in the exposed group met a COVID-19 case.

The chain carries TRBV7-9 and TRBJ2-7; possibly TRBD2 for D (6 bases). The sequencing sample was made of PBMCs or T cells enriched from blood (not recorded which). The clonotype comes from a woman in her fifties or sixties who had been exposed to COVID-19. The CDR3 nucleotides read TGTGCCAGCAGCTTGGACGGGGCGGGGAGGTACGAGCAGTACTTC. This sequence encodes CASSLDGAGRYEQYF.